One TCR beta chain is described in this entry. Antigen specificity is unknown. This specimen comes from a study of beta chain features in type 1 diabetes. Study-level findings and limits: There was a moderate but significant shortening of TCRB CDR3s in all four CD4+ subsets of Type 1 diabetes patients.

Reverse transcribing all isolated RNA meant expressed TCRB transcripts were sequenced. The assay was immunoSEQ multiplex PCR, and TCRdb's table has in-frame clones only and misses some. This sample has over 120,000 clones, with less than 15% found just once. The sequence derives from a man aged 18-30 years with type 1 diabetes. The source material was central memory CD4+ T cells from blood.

In nucleotides, the CDR3 is TGTGCCAGCAGTGAGTCTAGCGGGCGCACAGATACGCAGTATTTT. Protein product: CASSESSGRTDTQYF. The chain combines TRBV2 with TRBJ2-3; the match to TRBD2 covers 8 bases. V trimming: 3 bases; J trimming: 1 base; junction bases outside the gene matches: 3. Germline-derived CDR1 and CDR2 are SNHLY and FYNNEI. This CDR3 spans 15 amino acids.